Following are 21 T cell receptor beta chains from one sample sequenced in a study of response to subunit inactivated influenza vaccine. TCRdb reprocessed the RT-PCR reads with MiXCR, giving one entry per CDR3 protein. The sample consists of over 400,000 distinct CDR3 sequences, 10% to 11% of them appearing once. The sequencing here drew on PBMCs from blood, taken roughly 6 weeks after vaccination. All receptors come from a man aged 45-65 years who received an inactivated influenza vaccine.

There are a few counts of this clonotype. The chain uses TRBV27 and TRBJ2-2; a weak D match, TRBD2 (6 bases). Trimming shortened V by 2 bases and J by 2 bases, and 12 bases separated the two germline ends. The CDR3 is 16 amino acids. Germline CDR1 and CDR2: MNHEY and SMNVEV (reference sequence). The CDR3 DNA reads as TGTGCCAGCAGTTTAGTGGGGAGGCCAAACACCGGGGAGCTGTTTTTT. Its protein product is CASSLVGRPNTGELFF.

This chain links TRBV11-2 with TRBJ2-2; 7 nucleotides agree with TRBD2. Trimming took 5 bases from V and 1 from J; bases not matched to a gene: 10. Per the germline V gene, CDR1 is SGHAT and CDR2 is FQNNGV. This CDR3 is built from 17 residues. In DNA, the CDR3 is TGTGCCAGCAGCGCCCAACTAGCGTCCTGGAACACCGGGGAGCTGTTTTTT. The encoded protein is CASSAQLASWNTGELFF. Full variable domain (remainder filled in from reference TRBV11-2 and TRBJ2-2): EAGVAQSPRYKIIEKRQSVAFWCNPISGHATLYWYQQILGQGPKLLIQFQNNGVVDDSQLPKDRFSAERLKGVDSTLKIQPAKLEDSAVYLCASSAQLASWNTGELFFGEGSRLTVL.

The chain combines TRBV20-1 with TRBJ2-7; no definite D call. Between the trimmed V and J ends, which lost 3 bases and 7 bases, there was a span of 13 bases. Germline assignment: CDR1 DFQATT and CDR2 SNEGSKA (reference sequence). The CDR3 totals 12 residues. The CDR3 DNA is TGCAGTGCTAGGGGCGTCGTAAGGGAGCAGTACTTC. It specifies CSARGVVREQYF.

This clonotype was seen only once. This may arise from a read error, as a much more abundant clone is one base away. This rearrangement joins TRBV29-1 to TRBJ2-1; either TRBD1 or TRBD2 may fit D (5 bases each). V was cut by 7 bases and J by 10 bases, with 20 bases left in between. The CDR3 covers 13 residues. Germline V gene data show CDR1 as SQVTM and CDR2 as ANQGSEA. CDR3 in amino acids: CSGGRVQLKEQFF. The CDR3 DNA reads as TGCAGCGGGGGACGGGTACAACTCAAAGAGCAGTTCTTC.

This clonotype has a count of ten or more. The gene calls are TRBV21-1 and TRBJ2-7; TRBD1, the table's D call, lacks a check against the DNA. TRBV21-1 is described as a pseudogene. This CDR3 spans 15 amino acids. CDR3 sequence reads: CASSNIGTGCCEQYF. DNA for the CDR3: TGTGCCAGCAGCAATATTGGGACAGGATGTTGCGAGCAGTACTTC.

This clonotype was picked up a small number of times. The rearrangement joins TRBV12-3 or TRBV12-4 to TRBJ1-5; 10 bases are a match to TRBD1. The ends lost 6 bases at V and 4 bases at J; junction bases unmatched: 6. This CDR3 spans 15 amino acids. In nucleotides, the CDR3 is TGTGCCAGCAGGAGTAGGACAGGGGGAAATCAGCCCCAGCATTTT. Its protein product is CASRSRTGGNQPQHF.

The sample holds a few counts of this clonotype. The chain has TRBV20-1 and TRBJ2-1, with 8 nucleotides matching TRBD1. The CDR3 is made up of 16 amino acids. Germline lookup yields CDR1 DFQATT and CDR2 SNEGSKA (reference sequence). After removal of 3 bases from V and 8 bases from J, the junction contained 15 bases not matched to a gene. The DNA for the CDR3 is TGCAGTGCTAGTGGGGTTTCGCGGACAGGGAGCGATGAGCAGTTCTTC. Its protein product is CSASGVSRTGSDEQFF.

This clonotype was observed once. A much larger clone differs by one base, so this may be a read error. The V call is TRBV5-4, the J call TRBJ2-2; no reliable D call. The CDR3 length is 13 residues. The ends were cut back, 0 bases at V and 7 bases at J, with 7 bases in the middle. Germline assignment: CDR1 SGHNT and CDR2 YYREEE (reference sequence). CDR3 sequence: CASSLARSGELFF. In DNA form, the CDR3 reads TGTGCCAGCAGCTTGGCCCGCAGCGGGGAGCTGTTTTTT.

This clonotype was detected many times. The rearrangement joins TRBV18 to TRBJ2-1, with D possibly matching TRBD1 (6 bases). The CDR3 has 15 amino acids. Germline V gene lookup returns CDR1 KGHSH and CDR2 LQKENI. V was trimmed by 2 bases and J by 4 bases, leaving 12 bases between them. This CDR3 is CASSPGTRTYNEQFF. For the CDR3, the DNA is TGTGCCAGCTCACCAGGGACAAGGACATACAATGAGCAGTTCTTC.

This clonotype was seen a few times. The chain couples TRBV5-1 to TRBJ2-5, with a weak D call TRBD2 (6 bases). V lost 0 bases and J 4 bases, leaving 13 bases between the germline ends. Germline V CDR1 and CDR2: SGHRS, YFSETQ. This CDR3 has 15 residues. Here the CDR3 reads CASSLDGDWRETQYF. DNA of the CDR3: TGCGCCAGCAGCTTGGATGGGGACTGGCGAGAGACCCAGTACTTC.

V and J are TRBV7-2 and TRBJ2-3, with D hard to call. This CDR3 has 14 amino acids. The germline V gene encodes CDR1 SGHTA and CDR2 FQGNSA. V dropped 1 base and J dropped 4 bases, with 9 bases sitting between them. This chain's CDR3 is CASSLGVSADTQYF. CDR3 nucleotides: TGTGCCAGCAGCTTAGGTGTATCCGCAGATACGCAGTATTTT.

This clonotype has a handful of counts. The chain uses TRBV27 and TRBJ1-1; TRBD1 aligns across 11 bases. The CDR3 has 15 residues. From germline, CDR1 is MNHEY and CDR2 SMNVEV (reference sequence). Trimming removed 7 bases from V and 4 bases from J; junction bases left unmatched: 8. This CDR3 is CASIPDRGRATEAFF. The DNA of the CDR3 is TGTGCCAGCATTCCGGACAGGGGGCGGGCCACTGAAGCTTTCTTT.

This clonotype was observed a handful of times. V gene TRBV7-6 combines with J gene TRBJ2-3; D is uncertain. The CDR3 covers 13 residues. The germline CDR1 and CDR2 sequences are SGHVS and FNYEAQ. Trimming left V 5 bases short and J 0 bases short, with 6 bases between. The CDR3 DNA reads TGTGCCAGCAGCCACCAGAGCACAGATACGCAGTATTTT. It translates to CASSHQSTDTQYF.

This clonotype was counted many times. The genes are TRBV11-2 and TRBJ2-5; TRBD1 might be the D (6 bases). Looked up from germline, CDR1 is SGHAT and CDR2 is FQNNGV. Trimming pared 6 bases from V and 2 bases from J, leaving 25 bases between. The CDR3 totals 18 residues. The CDR3, as DNA: TGTGCCAGCAGTGCTTTCCTACCGGGACAAGAGTTTCAAGAGACCCAGTACTTC. It encodes CASSAFLPGQEFQETQYF. Looking up the rest from reference TRBV11-2 and TRBJ2-5 gives the full variable domain: EAGVAQSPRYKIIEKRQSVAFWCNPISGHATLYWYQQILGQGPKLLIQFQNNGVVDDSQLPKDRFSAERLKGVDSTLKIQPAKLEDSAVYLCASSAFLPGQEFQETQYFGPGTRLLVL.

The rearrangement links TRBV29-1 to TRBJ1-1, with TRBD1 identical over 7 bases. CDR1 is SQVTM, CDR2 ANQGSEA, per germline. V was pared by 5 bases and J by 4 bases, with 4 bases of the junction left unmatched. This CDR3 region has 12 residues. The CDR3 is CSVYQGGTEAFF. The CDR3 DNA follows: TGCAGCGTTTATCAGGGGGGCACTGAAGCTTTCTTT.

The chain joins TRBV20-1 to TRBJ1-1, with 7 nucleotides matching TRBD1. Germline trimming cut 6 bases from V and 5 bases from J; bases unmatched to any gene: 9. Germline CDR1 and CDR2: DFQATT and SNEGSKA (reference sequence). The CDR3 totals 13 residues. Here the CDR3 reads CSASRSRGTEAFF. CDR3 bases: TGCAGTGCGTCCCGATCCAGGGGGACTGAAGCTTTCTTT.

There are a few counts of this clonotype. The chain combines TRBV20-1 with TRBJ2-7, with D hard to call. Between the trimmed V and J ends, which lost 6 bases and 3 bases, there was a span of 18 bases. The CDR3 has 14 residues. Germline lookup yields CDR1 DFQATT and CDR2 SNEGSKA (reference sequence). CDR3 DNA: TGCAGTGCAAATACTCAGGCGCGATACTACGAGCAGTACTTC. Protein sequence: CSANTQARYYEQYF.

This chain connects TRBV20-1 to TRBJ2-2; 12 bases are shared with TRBD1. CDR3 length: 19 residues. Germline CDR1 DFQATT, CDR2 SNEGSKA (reference sequence). Trimming at V came to 0 bases and at J to 4 bases, leaving 12 bases not matched to a gene. This CDR3 reads CSARDYRLGTGGPTGELFF. The CDR3 DNA sequence: TGCAGTGCTAGAGATTACCGACTCGGGACAGGGGGCCCCACCGGGGAGCTGTTTTTT.

This clonotype has ten or more counts. The gene calls are TRBV13 and TRBJ1-2; possible D gene TRBD1, 6 bases. CDR3 length: 13 residues. Trimming shortened V by 3 bases and J by 4 bases, and 9 bases separated the two germline ends. Germline CDR1 and CDR2: PRHDT and FYEKMQ (reference sequence). The CDR3, as DNA: TGTGCCAGCAGCTTCGGGACATTCTATGGCTACACCTTC. This sequence encodes CASSFGTFYGYTF.

The table lists this clonotype with many counts. This chain links TRBV10-3 with TRBJ2-1, with 7 nucleotides matching TRBD2. The junction had 23 bases not matched to a gene; V was cut back by 11 bases and J by 1 base. Per germline, CDR1 ENHRY and CDR2 SYGVKD. The CDR3 has 19 residues. CDR3: CASFMKAPEGGSSYNEQFF. The CDR3 bases are TGTGCCTCTTTTATGAAGGCCCCGGAGGGCGGGAGTTCCTACAATGAGCAGTTCTTC.

This clonotype showed up just a few times. The chain employs TRBV7-6 and TRBJ2-1; tentatively, D is TRBD2 (5 bases). Germline loops: CDR1 SGHVS, CDR2 FNYEAQ. V lost 7 bases and J lost 1, with 8 bases in between. The CDR3 totals 13 residues. The CDR3 coding sequence is TGTGCCAGCACGGGAAGTTCCTACAATGAGCAGTTCTTC. This sequence encodes CASTGSSYNEQFF.